A single sample is the source of the 32 T cell receptor beta chains below, sequenced in a study of early T cells in non-severe SARS-CoV-2 infection. TCRdb re-derived calls from the 5' RACE reads in MiXCR, one entry per CDR3 protein. The data hold about 30,000 distinct CDR3 sequences, with approximately 7% observed a single time. Specimen: whole blood. The receptors were gathered from an adult who was a healthcare worker with PCR-confirmed SARS-CoV-2 infection or an uninfected control (not recorded which).

This clonotype was recorded at least ten times. J is TRBJ1-1 and V is TRBV5-5; D perhaps matches TRBD1 (5 bases). CDR3 length equals 14 residues. Deletions cut 4 bases from V and 4 bases from J, with 14 bases between. CDR1 and CDR2 (germline): SGHKS, YYEKEE (reference sequence). This CDR3 reads CASSPVGDLTEAFF. DNA for the CDR3: TGTGCCAGCAGCCCGGTAGGGGATCTCACTGAAGCTTTCTTT.

This clonotype was seen ten or more times. The chain uses TRBV7-8 and TRBJ1-6; 9 positions match TRBD1. The germline V gene encodes CDR1 SGHVS and CDR2 FQNEAQ. V lost 5 bases, J lost 7 bases, and 6 bases stayed unmatched. The CDR3 runs to 15 residues. Written as DNA, the CDR3 is TGTGCCAGCAGCCCATGGGACAGGGACAATTCACCCCTCCACTTT. Translation: CASSPWDRDNSPLHF.

This clonotype was picked up many times. This chain joins TRBV9 and TRBJ2-5; 7 positions agree with TRBD1. The J segment lost 4 bases and the V segment lost 0 bases, leaving 6 bases of the junction unmatched. Germline V gene lookup returns CDR1 SGDLS and CDR2 YYNGEE. The CDR3 has 15 amino acids. CDR3: CASSVGQGRGETQYF. The CDR3 nucleotides are TGTGCCAGCAGCGTAGGACAGGGCAGAGGAGAGACCCAGTACTTC.

V usage is TRBV12-3 or TRBV12-4 and J usage is TRBJ2-3; the match to TRBD2 covers 16 bases. The CDR3 consists of 18 residues. Germline trimming cut 4 bases from V and 6 bases from J; bases unmatched to any gene: 10. This chain's CDR3 is CASSSSLGLAGGPDTQYF. DNA of the CDR3: TGTGCCAGCAGTTCTAGTTTGGGACTAGCGGGAGGGCCGGATACGCAGTATTTT.

This clonotype was counted many times. This chain links TRBV5-1 with TRBJ1-3; D remains unclear. The V and J ends lost 1 base and 3 bases respectively, with 14 bases between them. The CDR3 consists of 16 residues. Per the germline V gene, CDR1 is SGHRS and CDR2 is YFSETQ. The CDR3 sequence is CASSLHGVFNGNTIYF. The DNA for the CDR3 is TGCGCCAGCAGCTTGCACGGGGTCTTTAATGGAAACACCATATATTTT.

A few counts support this clonotype. V is TRBV6-6 and J is TRBJ2-2; 10 bases line up with TRBD1. The J segment lost 0 bases and the V segment lost 6 bases, leaving 13 bases of the junction unmatched. This CDR3 contains 19 residues. Germline V gene lookup returns CDR1 MNHNY and CDR2 SVGAGI (reference sequence). In DNA, the CDR3 is TGTGCCAGCAGCGTACCCCCCGGACAGGGGGTTTCGAACACCGGGGAGCTGTTTTTT. Protein product: CASSVPPGQGVSNTGELFF.

In its sample, this clonotype was seen many times. The CDR3 bases are TGTGCCTGGAGTGTATCCCCATCCGGGGAGCTGTTTTTT. Translated, it gives CAWSVSPSGELFF. The chain uses TRBV30 and TRBJ2-2; no clear D gene. The CDR3 has 13 residues. V was cut by 0 bases and J by 6 bases, with 8 bases left in between. CDR1 GTSNPN and CDR2 SVGIG come from the germline V gene (reference sequence).

The chain carries TRBV20-1 and TRBJ1-1; D might be TRBD1 (6 bases). The CDR3 consists of 13 residues. The V and J ends lost 5 bases and 0 bases respectively, with 10 bases between them. In germline, CDR1 is DFQATT, CDR2 SNEGSKA (reference sequence). The CDR3 DNA reads as TGCAGTGCTTTGGGGGGCATGAACACTGAAGCTTTCTTT. This gives the protein CSALGGMNTEAFF.

This clonotype was counted ten times or more. V usage is TRBV18 and J usage is TRBJ1-1; weak D call: TRBD1 (6 bases). In germline, CDR1 is KGHSH, CDR2 LQKENI. The V end was cut by 1 base, the J end by 4 bases, with 10 bases between. This CDR3 comprises 14 residues. The CDR3 here is CASSPLGGATEAFF. The CDR3 region has the DNA TGTGCCAGCTCACCACTCGGGGGGGCCACTGAAGCTTTCTTT.

This clonotype was counted at least ten times. This chain joins TRBV7-3 and TRBJ1-1; unclear D gene. Looked up from germline, CDR1 is SGHTA and CDR2 is FQGTGA. V was shortened by 3 bases and J by 1 base, with 6 bases between the two germline ends. CDR3 length: 13 amino acids. The DNA of the CDR3 is TGTGCCAGCAGCTTCGGCAAGAACACTGAAGCTTTCTTT. It specifies CASSFGKNTEAFF. The variable domain in full, with the rest retrieved from reference TRBV7-3 and TRBJ1-1, is GAGVSQTPSNKVTEKGKYVELRCDPISGHTALYWYRQSLGQGPEFLIYFQGTGAADDSGLPNDRFFAVRPEGSVSTLKIQRTERGDSAVYLCASSFGKNTEAFFGQGTRLTVV.

This clonotype was found many times. The chain recombines TRBV28 with TRBJ1-4; D gene unclear. This CDR3 comprises 15 residues. The germline V and J ends were trimmed by 1 base and 8 bases, with 14 bases remaining between them. In germline, CDR1 is MDHEN, CDR2 SYDVKM. CDR3 sequence (DNA): TGTGCCAGCAGTTTATTGGTAGGGTTAGAGGAAAAACTGTTTTTT. Its protein is CASSLLVGLEEKLFF.

This clonotype was detected a few times. This chain joins TRBV11-2 and TRBJ2-5; 11 bases fit TRBD2. J lost 5 bases, V lost 5 bases, and 13 bases had no gene match. The germline gives CDR1 SGHAT, CDR2 FQNNGV. The CDR3 consists of 17 residues. The CDR3: CASSQGATSGVSETQYF. As DNA, the CDR3 is TGTGCCAGCAGCCAGGGGGCGACTAGCGGGGTGTCGGAGACCCAGTACTTC.

This clonotype was observed at least ten times. The chain couples TRBV7-8 to TRBJ2-1; D not resolved. Deletions cut 1 base from V and 7 bases from J, with 8 bases between. The CDR3 is 13 amino acids. The germline CDR1 and CDR2 sequences are SGHVS and FQNEAQ. This CDR3 reads CASSLETRNEQFF. CDR3 DNA: TGTGCCAGCAGCTTAGAGACGAGGAATGAGCAGTTCTTC.

This clonotype was observed many times. This chain links TRBV7-3 with TRBJ2-3; TRBD2 agrees at 13 bases. The CDR3 has 15 residues. V trimming: 2 bases; J trimming: 4 bases; junction bases outside the gene matches: 0. Germline V gene lookup returns CDR1 SGHTA and CDR2 FQGTGA. The CDR3 DNA is TGTGCCAGCAGCTTAGGACTAGCGGGAGCAGATACGCAGTATTTT. Amino acids: CASSLGLAGADTQYF.

This clonotype was found many times. The rearrangement joins TRBV2 to TRBJ1-4, with 9 bases matching TRBD1. The V gene's germline CDR1 is SNHLY and CDR2 FYNNEI. This CDR3 is built from 14 residues. V dropped 3 bases and J dropped 6; count of bases not matched to a gene: 2. CDR3: CASSDTGGDEKLFF. The CDR3 coding sequence is TGTGCCAGCAGTGACACAGGGGGCGATGAAAAACTGTTTTTT.

This rearrangement joins TRBV6-6 to TRBJ1-5; 9 nucleotides agree with TRBD1. This CDR3 spans 15 amino acids. Trimming cost V 4 bases and J 7 bases; bases outside gene matches: 8. Germline V gene lookup returns CDR1 MNHNY and CDR2 SVGAGI (reference sequence). CDR3 bases: TGTGCCAGCAGTTTAGGACAGGGGAAGTGGCAGCCCCAGCATTTT. Residues: CASSLGQGKWQPQHF.

This clonotype came up many times. The V call is TRBV12-3 or TRBV12-4, the J call TRBJ1-6, with D maybe TRBD1 (6 bases). CDR3 length: 14 amino acids. V shed 7 bases and J shed 7 bases, with 14 bases lying between them. The CDR3, as DNA: TGTGCCAGCACTTTCAGGGGATTCAATTCACCCCTCCACTTT. It encodes CASTFRGFNSPLHF.

This clonotype was seen ten or more times. The J gene is TRBJ2-2, the V gene TRBV30; D gene ambiguous. The CDR3 is 11 amino acids. CDR1 and CDR2 (germline): GTSNPN, SVGIG (reference sequence). Deletions cut 1 base from V and 7 bases from J, with 4 bases between. Here the CDR3 reads CAWSGSGELFF. The CDR3 DNA sequence: TGTGCCTGGAGTGGAAGCGGGGAGCTGTTTTTT. Supplemented by reference TRBV30 and TRBJ2-2, the full variable domain reads SQTIHQWPATLVQPVGSPLSLECTVEGTSNPNLYWYRQAAGRGLQLLFYSVGIGQISSEVPQNLSASRPQDRQFILSSKKLLLSDSGFYLCAWSGSGELFFGEGSRLTVL.

The table lists this clonotype with many counts. CDR3 nucleotide sequence: TGTGCCAGCAACGGACAGGGAAGGTCCACCGGGGAGCTGTTTTTT. As protein: CASNGQGRSTGELFF. The V gene is TRBV2, the J gene TRBJ2-2; 8 bases are shared with TRBD1. Germline values: CDR1 SNHLY, CDR2 FYNNEI. The CDR3 is 15 amino acids. V gave up 7 bases and J gave up 4 bases; unmatched junction bases: 8.

This clonotype was seen ten or more times. The genes are TRBV7-8 and TRBJ2-1; TRBD2 aligns across 9 bases. The germline CDR1 and CDR2 sequences are SGHVS and FQNEAQ. The trim removed 5 bases at V and 9 bases at J, leaving 14 bases unmatched. The length of the CDR3 is 16 residues. CDR3 region: CASSRLTGTSSVEQFF. CDR3 bases: TGTGCCAGCAGCCGACTGACCGGGACTAGCTCGGTTGAGCAGTTCTTC.

The chain has TRBV2 and TRBJ2-5; 9 bases align to TRBD2. Germline V lookup: CDR1 SNHLY, CDR2 FYNNEI. V lost 2 bases, J lost 5 bases, and 6 bases stayed unmatched. The CDR3 spans 15 residues. Here the CDR3 reads CASSERGLAFETQYF. The CDR3 nucleotides are TGTGCCAGCAGTGAAAGGGGACTAGCTTTTGAGACCCAGTACTTC.

A remark on this clonotype: A much larger clonotype is one base distant, so this may be a read error. The rearrangement uses TRBV5-4 and TRBJ2-1; D might be TRBD2 (5 bases). CDR3 length: 18 residues. Germline CDR1 reads SGHNT; CDR2 reads YYREEE (reference sequence). V lost 1 base, J lost 2 bases, and 19 bases lay in between. This CDR3 is CASSLFPSLAAPYNEQFF. The CDR3 coding sequence is TGTGCCAGCAGCTTGTTCCCCAGTCTAGCTGCCCCCTACAATGAGCAGTTCTTC. Full variable domain (missing parts from reference TRBV5-4 and TRBJ2-1): ETGVTQSPTHLIKTRGQQVTLRCSSQSGHNTVSWYQQALGQGPQFIFQYYREEENGRGNFPPRFSGLQFPNYSSELNVNALELDDSALYLCASSLFPSLAAPYNEQFFGPGTRLTVL.

CDR3 bases: TGTGCCAGCAGCATGACTAGCGGGAGGGGCAATGAGCAGTTCTTC. As protein: CASSMTSGRGNEQFF. J is TRBJ2-1 and V is TRBV7-9; TRBD2 matches 14 bases. V gave up 5 bases and J gave up 6 bases; unmatched junction bases: 3. The germline gives CDR1 SEHNR, CDR2 FQNEAQ (reference sequence). The CDR3 spans 15 residues.

A few counts support this clonotype. The rearrangement uses TRBV20-1 and TRBJ2-1; TRBD2 matches at 9 bases. Germline lookup yields CDR1 DFQATT and CDR2 SNEGSKA (reference sequence). The V segment lost 1 base and the J segment 2 bases; nucleotides outside the gene matches: 0. The CDR3 runs 14 residues. Here the CDR3 DNA reads TGCAGTGCTAGAGGCGGGAGGGCCTACAATGAGCAGTTCTTC. Amino acids: CSARGGRAYNEQFF.

This clonotype has a count of ten or more. V and J are TRBV7-8 and TRBJ2-7; TRBD2 matches 13 bases. The CDR3 extends over 16 amino acids. CDR1 is SGHVS and CDR2 is FQNEAQ in the germline V gene. V was clipped by 3 bases and J by 7 bases; unmatched bases: 9. CDR3 amino acids: CASSFSGLAGVGEQYF. DNA of the CDR3: TGTGCCAGCAGCTTCTCCGGACTAGCGGGAGTGGGTGAGCAGTACTTC.

This clonotype was detected many times. The J gene is TRBJ2-2, the V gene TRBV7-9; no definite D call. The V and J ends lost 0 bases and 6 bases respectively, with 5 bases between them. The CDR3 runs 13 residues. CDR1 is SEHNR, CDR2 FQNEAQ, per germline (reference sequence). The chain's CDR3 is CASSLAWSGELFF. The CDR3 bases are TGTGCCAGCAGCTTAGCCTGGTCCGGGGAGCTGTTTTTT.

This clonotype has ten or more counts. The rearrangement links TRBV7-9 to TRBJ2-2, with 10 bases fitting TRBD1. V was pared by 5 bases and J by 6 bases, with 9 bases of the junction left unmatched. Germline V CDR1 and CDR2: SEHNR, FQNEAQ (reference sequence). The CDR3 is made up of 16 amino acids. This chain's CDR3 is CASSLLGQGIAGELFF. The DNA for the CDR3 is TGTGCCAGCAGCCTCCTGGGACAGGGGATCGCCGGGGAGCTGTTTTTT. Full variable domain (remainder filled in from reference TRBV7-9 and TRBJ2-2): DTGVSQNPRHKITKRGQNVTFRCDPISEHNRLYWYRQTLGQGPEFLTYFQNEAQLEKSRLLSDRFSAERPKGSFSTLEIQRTEQGDSAMYLCASSLLGQGIAGELFFGEGSRLTVL.

This clonotype occurred many times. The CDR3 bases are TGTGCCAGCAGCTCGACAGGGAGTATCACTGAAGCTTTCTTT. Translating gives CASSSTGSITEAFF. The V gene is TRBV6-6, the J gene TRBJ1-1, with TRBD1 matching 7 bases. V dropped 6 bases and J dropped 4; count of bases not matched to a gene: 8. Germline V lookup: CDR1 MNHNY, CDR2 SVGAGI (reference sequence). The CDR3 totals 14 residues.

This clonotype was counted many times. The chain has TRBV5-1 and TRBJ2-3; TRBD1 or TRBD2 may be the D gene (5 bases each). From germline, CDR1 is SGHRS and CDR2 YFSETQ. The V end was cut by 4 bases, the J end by 5 bases, with 17 bases between. CDR3 length: 15 amino acids. This CDR3 is CASSPRGRAGDTQYF. The CDR3 region has the DNA TGCGCCAGCAGCCCTCGGGGCAGGGCGGGAGATACGCAGTATTTT.

This clonotype was found many times. V is TRBV7-2 and J is TRBJ2-3, with D unresolved. CDR3 length: 12 residues. CDR1 and CDR2 from the germline V gene are SGHTA and FQGNSA. Trimming removed 1 base from V and 10 bases from J, with 9 bases in between. The CDR3 sequence is CASSLGRASQYF. The DNA for the CDR3 is TGTGCCAGCAGCTTAGGACGGGCGTCGCAGTATTTT.

This clonotype ranks as medium-sized. The CDR3 sequence: CASSSRAAGTGQETQYF. The DNA of the CDR3 is TGTGCCAGCAGTTCAAGAGCCGCCGGGACAGGGCAAGAGACCCAGTACTTC. The V call is TRBV6-2 or TRBV6-3, the J call TRBJ2-5, with 9 nucleotides matching TRBD1. Germline CDR1 reads MNHEY; CDR2 reads SVGEGT. The CDR3 is 17 residues long. Germline trimming cut 4 bases from V and 2 bases from J; bases unmatched to any gene: 11.

This clonotype was observed many times. The rearrangement links TRBV29-1 to TRBJ2-7; 7 bases agree with TRBD1. Germline CDR1 is SQVTM and CDR2 is ANQGSEA. The junction had 10 bases not matched to a gene; V was cut back by 2 bases and J by 9 bases. The length of the CDR3 is 13 residues. The CDR3 is CSVESRPGGGQYF. CDR3 in DNA: TGCAGCGTTGAAAGCCGCCCAGGGGGTGGGCAGTACTTC.